The TCR beta chain described here comes from a study of cytomegalovirus exposure and HLA in healthy donors. Study-wide results and caveats: In a later analysis, TCR beta V- and J-gene trimming was associated with a missense DCLRE1C variant.

The PCR made use of 60 Vbeta and 13 Jbeta primers. Using immunoSEQ multiplex PCR, the repertoire was profiled, and TCRdb retains in-frame clones only, with some absent. The sample has 90,000 to 100,000 clones, more than 60% seen once. With V trimmed by 3 bases and J by 7 bases, 6 bases remained unmatched. Germline lookup yields CDR1 SEHNR and CDR2 FQNEAQ (reference sequence). This CDR3 comprises 15 residues. This clone was observed a few times. Antigen unknown. The material sequenced was PBMCs. The V gene is TRBV7-9, the J gene TRBJ2-2; 9 nucleotides align to TRBD1. This TCR came from a man in his sixties in good health and CMV-seropositive. CDR3 protein: CASSFGTGIGGELFF. The CDR3 region has the DNA TGTGCCAGCAGCTTTGGGACAGGGATCGGCGGGGAGCTGTTTTTT. Complete variable domain (other parts from reference TRBV7-9 and TRBJ2-2): DTGVSQNPRHKITKRGQNVTFRCDPISEHNRLYWYRQTLGQGPEFLTYFQNEAQLEKSRLLSDRFSAERPKGSFSTLEIQRTEQGDSAMYLCASSFGTGIGGELFFGEGSRLTVL.